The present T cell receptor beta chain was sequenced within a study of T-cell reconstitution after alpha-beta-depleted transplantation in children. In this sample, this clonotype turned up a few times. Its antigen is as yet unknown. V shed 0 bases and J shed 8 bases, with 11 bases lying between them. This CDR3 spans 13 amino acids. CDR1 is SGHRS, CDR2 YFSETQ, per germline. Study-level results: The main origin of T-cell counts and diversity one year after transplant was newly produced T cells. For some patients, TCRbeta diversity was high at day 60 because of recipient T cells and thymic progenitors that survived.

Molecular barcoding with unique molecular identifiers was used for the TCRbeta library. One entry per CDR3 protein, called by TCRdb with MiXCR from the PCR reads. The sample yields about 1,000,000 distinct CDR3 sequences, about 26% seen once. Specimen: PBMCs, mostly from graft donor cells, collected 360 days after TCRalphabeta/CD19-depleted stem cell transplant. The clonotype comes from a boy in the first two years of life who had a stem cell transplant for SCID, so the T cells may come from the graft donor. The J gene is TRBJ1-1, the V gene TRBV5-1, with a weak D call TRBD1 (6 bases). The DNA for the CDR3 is TGCGCCAGCAGCTTGGTAACAGGGAGGGAAGCTTTCTTT. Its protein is CASSLVTGREAFF.